This TCR beta chain was documented in a study of cytomegalovirus exposure and HLA in healthy donors. About this clone itself: The antigen remains undetermined.

Healthy donors of bone marrow made up the group. Though probably carrying unrecorded immune exposures, donors were nominally healthy at sampling. Overall study results and limits: For most TCR beta V segments, an earlier analysis put the productive rate at about 87% or about 30% of the time. The investigators catalogued 164 TCR beta chains as cytomegalovirus-associated.

PCR employed 60 Vbeta and 13 Jbeta primers. TCRdb's table, derived via immunoSEQ multiplex PCR, lists solely in-frame clones and lacks some. The sample records over 65,000 clones, roughly 80% being singletons. This TCR came from a man between 35 and 55 years old in good health and CMV-seronegative. Sequences were obtained from PBMCs.

The CDR3 here is CASSLSRTEAFF. The CDR3 bases are TGTGCCAGCAGCCTATCTCGCACTGAAGCTTTCTTT. The chain uses TRBV7-8 and TRBJ1-1; D gene unclear. The CDR3 length is 12 residues. Trimming removed 5 bases from V and 4 bases from J, with 8 bases in between. Germline-derived CDR1 and CDR2 are SGHVS and FQNEAQ.